This TCR beta chain was recorded in a study of cytomegalovirus exposure and HLA in healthy donors. This clone was seen more than once but under ten times. In the same sample, other DNA sequences code for this CDR3. The primer mix had 60 Vbeta and 13 Jbeta primers. The table came from immunoSEQ multiplex PCR; TCRdb's copy has only in-frame clones and leaves some out. The sample has about 200,000 clones, 65% to 85% seen once; the top ten hold 1.5% to 2%. This CDR3 is 13 amino acids long. V was pared by 6 bases and J by 4 bases, with 10 bases between. CDR1 and CDR2 (germline): MDHEN, SYDVKM. This chain uses TRBV28 with TRBJ1-5; a possible D gene is TRBD1 (5 bases). Sequencing was done on a sample of PBMCs. The sequence was obtained from a man aged 50 or older in good health and CMV-seronegative. Here the CDR3 reads CASSRRGNQPQHF. Here the CDR3 DNA reads TGTGCCAGCAGCAGAAGGGGTAATCAGCCCCAGCATTTT.